Listed here are 8 T cell receptor beta chains from one sample, sequenced in a study of shared clonotypes between healthy human individuals. Here immunoSEQ multiplex PCR was the method, and the copy in TCRdb shows in-frame clones only, minus some. The top ten hold approximately 1.2% of the sample, which has about 1,900,000 clones, 85% to 95% seen once. CD8 cells classed as naive were CD45RO-negative and positively selected for CCR7, excluding terminally differentiated effector memory CD45RA+ cells. Sequenced sample: naive CD8+ T cells sorted from blood. The receptors derive from a man aged 18-30 years in good health.

The chain is built from TRBV6-5 and TRBJ1-5, with TRBD1 matching over 7 bases. The CDR3 is made up of 13 amino acids. Germline CDR1 and CDR2: MNHEY and SVGAGI. V lost 5 bases and J lost 7; bases outside the gene matches: 5. CDR3 protein: CASSQGGYQPQHF. CDR3 nucleotide sequence: TGTGCCAGCAGTCAAGGGGGCTACCAGCCCCAGCATTTT.

Of note for this clone: Other DNA sequences in the same sample also yield this CDR3. The chain joins TRBV4-3 to TRBJ1-1; D may be TRBD1 (6 bases). The V end lost 3 bases, the J end lost 1 base, and 9 bases lay between the germline ends. Germline V gene sequence: CDR1 LGHNA, CDR2 YSLEER. The CDR3 is made up of 14 amino acids. In DNA, the CDR3 is TGCGCCAGCAGCCATACCAGGGGGAACACTGAAGCTTTCTTT. Residues: CASSHTRGNTEAFF.

This clone was recorded once. Other DNA variants within this sample encode the same CDR3. The V gene is TRBV4-1, the J gene TRBJ1-5, with D perhaps TRBD1 (5 bases). V was pared by 1 base and J by 1 base, with 8 bases between. The V gene's germline CDR1 is MGHRA and CDR2 YSYEKL. The CDR3 is 15 amino acids. The CDR3 here is CASSQGQGSNQPQHF. The CDR3 DNA sequence: TGCGCCAGCAGCCAAGGCCAGGGCAGCAATCAGCCCCAGCATTTT.

The chain recombines TRBV2 with TRBJ2-5; D possibly uses TRBD1 or TRBD2 (5 bases each). Germline V gene data show CDR1 as SNHLY and CDR2 as FYNNEI. Trimming cost V 7 bases and J 5 bases, with 11 bases left between them. The CDR3 spans 12 residues. The CDR3 bases are TGTGCCAGCACGGACCGGGACGAGACCCAGTACTTC. Translation: CASTDRDETQYF.

The sample holds one count of this clone. The gene calls are TRBV9 and TRBJ2-5, with TRBD2 identical over 8 bases. Trimming cost V 4 bases and J 1 base; bases outside gene matches: 12. CDR3 length equals 17 residues. Germline CDR1 SGDLS, CDR2 YYNGEE. The CDR3 bases are TGTGCCAGCAGCCCCACCTATAGCGGGGAGGGCCAAGAGACCCAGTACTTC. Its protein is CASSPTYSGEGQETQYF.

V usage is TRBV7-9 and J usage is TRBJ2-1, with 7 positions matching TRBD2. The CDR3 spans 16 residues. Germline-derived CDR1 and CDR2 are SEHNR and FQNEAQ (reference sequence). The trim removed 1 base at V and 6 bases at J, leaving 9 bases unmatched. CDR3 sequence reads: CASSLGFAGEANEQFF. The CDR3 DNA follows: TGTGCCAGCAGCTTAGGGTTTGCGGGAGAGGCCAATGAGCAGTTCTTC.

This clone was seen a single time. The chain uses TRBV4-1 and TRBJ1-5; D ambiguous. This CDR3 comprises 15 residues. The V end was cut by 1 base, the J end by 0 bases, with 7 bases between. Per the germline V gene, CDR1 is MGHRA and CDR2 is YSYEKL. The CDR3 nucleotides read TGCGCCAGCAGCCAAGTTGGGAATAGCAATCAGCCCCAGCATTTT. Translating gives CASSQVGNSNQPQHF.

V gene TRBV5-1 combines with J gene TRBJ2-7; 12 bases map to TRBD2. Germline CDR1 reads SGHRS; CDR2 reads YFSETQ. This CDR3 has 14 residues. The junction had 5 bases not matched to a gene; V was cut back by 4 bases and J by 6 bases. In DNA form, the CDR3 reads TGCGCCAGCAGCCCAAGGACTAGCGGGACCGAGCAGTACTTC. Translation gives CASSPRTSGTEQYF.